What follows is one TCR beta chain and its context. CDR3 length equals 12 residues. Germline V gene data show CDR1 as SNHLY and CDR2 as FYNNEI. V was shortened by 6 bases and J by 8 bases, with 11 bases between the two germline ends. The sample belongs to a study of blood T cell repertoires in COVID-19. About the research overall: Samples taken during acute and convalescent COVID-19 were collected in the United States, Italy and Spain. Nucleic acid was either cDNA or gDNA, and it came from T cells, B-cell-depleted T cells, or PBMCs.

Per the original data handling: Reference gene primer amplification in the assay estimated nucleated cell counts. This table comes from immunoSEQ multiplex PCR, and its TCRdb copy is limited to in-frame clones, with some not included. V and J calls and clone size are as listed in that table; D and trimming were resolved from the DNA. The repertoire consists of roughly 80,000 clones, with more than 65% occurring once and the leading ten covering 12%. This rearrangement joins TRBV2 to TRBJ2-1; no clear D gene. Sequencing input: peripheral blood. The sequence derives from a man older than 75 with acute or convalescent COVID-19. The CDR3 sequence: CASRFRYDEQFF. In DNA form, the CDR3 reads TGTGCCAGCAGGTTCCGGTATGATGAGCAGTTCTTC.